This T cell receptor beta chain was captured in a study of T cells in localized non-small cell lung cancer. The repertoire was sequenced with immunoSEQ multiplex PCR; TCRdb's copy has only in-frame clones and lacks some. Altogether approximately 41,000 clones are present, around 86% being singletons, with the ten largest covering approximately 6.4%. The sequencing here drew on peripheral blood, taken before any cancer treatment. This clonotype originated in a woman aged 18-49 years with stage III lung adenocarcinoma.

The CDR3 DNA reads as TGTGCCAGCAGCCAGGGCCAGTCGAAGCAGTTCTTC. Protein sequence: CASSQGQSKQFF. The chain carries TRBV14 and TRBJ2-1; D is undetermined. The germline V and J ends were trimmed by 3 bases and 11 bases, with 11 bases remaining between them. Germline CDR1 and CDR2: SGHDN and FVKESK. The CDR3 has 12 amino acids.